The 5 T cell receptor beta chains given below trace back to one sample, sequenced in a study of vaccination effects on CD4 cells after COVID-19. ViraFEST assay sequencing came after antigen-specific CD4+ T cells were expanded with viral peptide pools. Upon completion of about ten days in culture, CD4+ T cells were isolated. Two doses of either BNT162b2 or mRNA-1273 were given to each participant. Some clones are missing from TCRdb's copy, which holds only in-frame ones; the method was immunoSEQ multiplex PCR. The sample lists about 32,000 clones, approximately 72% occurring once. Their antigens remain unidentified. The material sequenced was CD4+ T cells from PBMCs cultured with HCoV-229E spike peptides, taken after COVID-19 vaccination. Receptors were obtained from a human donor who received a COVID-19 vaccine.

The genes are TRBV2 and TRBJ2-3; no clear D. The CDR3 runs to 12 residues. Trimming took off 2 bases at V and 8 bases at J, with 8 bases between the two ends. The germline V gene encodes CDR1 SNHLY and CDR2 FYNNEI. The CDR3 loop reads CASSERDGTQYF. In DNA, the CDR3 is TGTGCCAGCAGTGAAAGGGATGGTACGCAGTATTTT.

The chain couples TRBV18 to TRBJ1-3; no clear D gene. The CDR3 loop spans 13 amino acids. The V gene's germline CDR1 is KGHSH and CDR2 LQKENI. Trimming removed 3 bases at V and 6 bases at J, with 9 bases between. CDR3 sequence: CASSPSQENTIYF. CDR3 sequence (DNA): TGTGCCAGCTCACCTTCGCAGGAAAACACCATATATTTT.

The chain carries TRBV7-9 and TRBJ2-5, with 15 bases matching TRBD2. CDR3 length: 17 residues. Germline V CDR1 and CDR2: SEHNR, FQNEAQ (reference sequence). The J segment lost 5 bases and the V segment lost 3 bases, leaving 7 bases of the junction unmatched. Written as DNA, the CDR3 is TGTGCCAGCAGCTTCCCCTCGGGACTAGCGGGAGGCGAGACCCAGTACTTC. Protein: CASSFPSGLAGGETQYF. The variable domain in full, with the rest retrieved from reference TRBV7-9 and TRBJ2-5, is DTGVSQNPRHKITKRGQNVTFRCDPISEHNRLYWYRQTLGQGPEFLTYFQNEAQLEKSRLLSDRFSAERPKGSFSTLEIQRTEQGDSAMYLCASSFPSGLAGGETQYFGPGTRLLVL.

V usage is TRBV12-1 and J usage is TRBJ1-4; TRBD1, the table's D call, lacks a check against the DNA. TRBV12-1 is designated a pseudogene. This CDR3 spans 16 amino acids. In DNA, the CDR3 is TGTGCCAGCAGCCAAACTACAGGGAATGGGGAGGAAAAACTGTTTTTT. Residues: CASSQTTGNGEEKLFF.

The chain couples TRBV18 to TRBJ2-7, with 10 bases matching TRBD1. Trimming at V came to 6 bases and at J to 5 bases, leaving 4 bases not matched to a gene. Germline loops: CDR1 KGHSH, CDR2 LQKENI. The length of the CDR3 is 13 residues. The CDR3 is CASSGTGANEQYF. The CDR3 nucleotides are TGTGCCAGCTCCGGGACAGGGGCCAACGAGCAGTACTTC.